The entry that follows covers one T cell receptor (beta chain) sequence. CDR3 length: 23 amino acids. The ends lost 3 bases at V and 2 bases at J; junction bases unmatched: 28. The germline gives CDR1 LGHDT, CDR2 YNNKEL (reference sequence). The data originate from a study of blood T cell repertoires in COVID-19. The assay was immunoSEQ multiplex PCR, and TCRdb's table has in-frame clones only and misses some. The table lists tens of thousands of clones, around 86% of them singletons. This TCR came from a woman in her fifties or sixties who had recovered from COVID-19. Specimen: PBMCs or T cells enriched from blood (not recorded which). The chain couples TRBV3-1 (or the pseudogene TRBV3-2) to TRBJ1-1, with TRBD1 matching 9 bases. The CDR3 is CASSQMSARSLGQGGRCNTEAFF. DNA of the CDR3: TGTGCCAGCAGCCAGATGAGCGCTCGATCTTTGGGACAGGGCGGACGATGTAACACTGAAGCTTTCTTT.